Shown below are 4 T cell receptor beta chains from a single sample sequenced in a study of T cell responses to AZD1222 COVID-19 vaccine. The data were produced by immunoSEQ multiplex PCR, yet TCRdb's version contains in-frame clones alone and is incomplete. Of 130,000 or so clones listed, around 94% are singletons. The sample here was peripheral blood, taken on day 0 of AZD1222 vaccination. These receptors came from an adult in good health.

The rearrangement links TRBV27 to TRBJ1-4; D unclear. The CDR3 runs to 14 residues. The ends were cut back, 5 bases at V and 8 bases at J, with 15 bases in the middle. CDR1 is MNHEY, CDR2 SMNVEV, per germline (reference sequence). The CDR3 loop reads CASSVGPRAEKLFF. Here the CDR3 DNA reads TGTGCCAGCAGTGTGGGCCCTAGAGCGGAAAAACTGTTTTTT.

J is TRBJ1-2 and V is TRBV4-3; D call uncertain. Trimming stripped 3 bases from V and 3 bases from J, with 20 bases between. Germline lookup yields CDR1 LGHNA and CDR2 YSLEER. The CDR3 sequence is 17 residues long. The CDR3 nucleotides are TGCGCCAGCAGCCAGGCGAGTGGGCGGCAGAGTTACTATGGCTACACCTTC. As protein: CASSQASGRQSYYGYTF.

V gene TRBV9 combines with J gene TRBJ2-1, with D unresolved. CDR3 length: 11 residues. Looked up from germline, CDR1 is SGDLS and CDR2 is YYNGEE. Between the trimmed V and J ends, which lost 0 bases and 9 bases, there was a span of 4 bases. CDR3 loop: CASSVDGEQFF. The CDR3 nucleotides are TGTGCCAGCAGCGTAGACGGTGAGCAGTTCTTC.

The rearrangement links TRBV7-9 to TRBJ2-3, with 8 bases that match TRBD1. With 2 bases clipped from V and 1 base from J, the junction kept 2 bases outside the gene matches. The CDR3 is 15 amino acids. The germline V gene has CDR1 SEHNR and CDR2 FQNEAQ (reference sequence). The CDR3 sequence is CASSLRGQGTDTQYF. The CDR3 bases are TGTGCCAGCAGCTTAAGGGGACAGGGCACAGATACGCAGTATTTT.